The source of this TCR beta chain is a study of blood T cell repertoires in COVID-19. At the level of the study: Donors in the United States, Italy and Spain gave samples during acute or convalescent COVID-19.

As processed by the authors: Reference gene primer amplification in the assay estimated nucleated cell counts. Profiling relied on immunoSEQ multiplex PCR, and the TCRdb table lists in-frame clones only, not all of them. The DNA was the basis for D and trimming; V, J and clone size are from that table. This sample has under 250,000 clones, with 87% found just once. There are 15 residues in the CDR3. CDR1 and CDR2 (germline): SNHLY, FYNNEI. V lost 9 bases, J lost 1 base, and 12 bases stayed unmatched. V gene TRBV2 combines with J gene TRBJ2-7; 7 bases agree with TRBD1. The sequenced sample consisted of peripheral blood. The sequence derives from a man aged 18 to 29 with active or convalescent COVID-19. CDR3 sequence: CASTSPGQPSYEQYF. The CDR3 DNA reads TGTGCCAGTACCTCCCCGGGACAGCCTTCCTACGAGCAGTACTTC.